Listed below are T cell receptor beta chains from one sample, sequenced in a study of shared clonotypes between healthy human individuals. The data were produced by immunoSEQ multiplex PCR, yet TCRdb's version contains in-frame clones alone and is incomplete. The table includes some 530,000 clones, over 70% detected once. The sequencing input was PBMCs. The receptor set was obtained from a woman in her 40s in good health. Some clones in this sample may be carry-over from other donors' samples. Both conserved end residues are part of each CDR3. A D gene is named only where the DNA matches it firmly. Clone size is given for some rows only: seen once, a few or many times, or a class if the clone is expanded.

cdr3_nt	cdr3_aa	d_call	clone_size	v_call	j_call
TGTGCCATCAGTGTTTCGTGGGATTCTGGAAACACCATATATTTT	CAISVSWDSGNTIYF	.	.	TRBV10-3	TRBJ1-3
TGTGCCTGGACACGGAGTACTATTGGACTAGCGGGATTCTACGAGCAGTACTTC	CAWTRSTIGLAGFYEQYF	TRBD2	few	TRBV30	TRBJ2-7
TGTGCCAGTAGTATTCTGTCAGGGGAGATTTCTGAAGCTTTCTTT	CASSILSGEISEAFF	.	.	TRBV19	TRBJ1-1
TGTGCCAGCAGTTTATCATGGGGGACGGTCGGCTACACCTTC	CASSLSWGTVGYTF	.	.	TRBV27	TRBJ1-2
TGTGCCAGCAGCTTAGGGACGGAAGACTACGAGCAGTACTTC	CASSLGTEDYEQYF	.	few	TRBV7-6	TRBJ2-7
TGTGCCAGCAGACATTACGGGAGGGCGATGGCAGATACGCAGTATTTT	CASRHYGRAMADTQYF	TRBD2	.	TRBV27	TRBJ2-3
TGTGCCAGCAGCTTAGGGTCAACCCAAGAGACCCAGTACTTC	CASSLGSTQETQYF	.	.	TRBV11-1	TRBJ2-5
TGCGCCAGCAGCTCCTTACTAGCGGTCGGCCTCTACGAGCAGTACTTC	CASSSLLAVGLYEQYF	TRBD2	.	TRBV5-1	TRBJ2-7
TGTGCCAGCAGCCGGACAGGGAATCCCGGTGAGACAGATACGCAGTATTTT	CASSRTGNPGETDTQYF	TRBD1	.	TRBV5-4	TRBJ2-3
TGTGCCAGCAGCTTGGAGGGAGTCGAGACCCAGTACTTC	CASSLEGVETQYF	.	once	TRBV5-6	TRBJ2-5
TGTGCCAGCAGCTTGAACTATGGCTACACCTTC	CASSLNYGYTF	.	.	TRBV11-2	TRBJ1-2
TGCGCCAGCAGTCCGACTAGCGGGCCAGACCGTATCCAAGAGACCCAGTACTTC	CASSPTSGPDRIQETQYF	TRBD2	.	TRBV23-1	TRBJ2-5
TGTGCCATCAGTGGATCCTCCGGGACAGGGGAGAACACCGGGGAGCTGTTTTTT	CAISGSSGTGENTGELFF	TRBD1	.	TRBV10-3	TRBJ2-2
TGTGCCAGCAGTGAGGGAAGGAGTAACTATGGCTACACCTTC	CASSEGRSNYGYTF	.	.	TRBV6-1	TRBJ1-2
TGTGCCAGTAGTATGGGGCGGGTGCGCAATCAGCCCCAGCATTTT	CASSMGRVRNQPQHF	.	.	TRBV19	TRBJ1-5
TGTGCCACCAGCAGAGACCCGACAGGGGTTACTGAAAAACTGTTTTTT	CATSRDPTGVTEKLFF	TRBD1	once	TRBV15	TRBJ1-4
TGTGCCAGCACAGACAGGGAGAACACTGAAGCTTTCTTT	CASTDRENTEAFF	TRBD1	.	TRBV2	TRBJ1-1
TGTGCCAGCTCACCCAACACAGGGATCGAGACCCAGTACTTC	CASSPNTGIETQYF	.	.	TRBV18	TRBJ2-5
TGTGCCAGCAGTCGGACAGGGGTTGGGGCCAACGTCCTGACTTTC	CASSRTGVGANVLTF	TRBD1	.	TRBV6-5	TRBJ2-6
TGTGCCAGCAGTGCTCGAAGGACTGTTTCGTCTGGCTACACCTTC	CASSARRTVSSGYTF	.	.	TRBV27	TRBJ1-2
TGTGCCAGTAGTATAAGGGACGGGTCTGGGAACACTGAAGCTTTCTTT	CASSIRDGSGNTEAFF	.	.	TRBV19	TRBJ1-1
TGTGCCAGCACTCAGGGGGACACTGAAGCTTTCTTT	CASTQGDTEAFF	TRBD1	.	TRBV6-5	TRBJ1-1
TGTGCCAGCAGCGTAAACCCCGGGACAGGGGAGACCCAGTACTTC	CASSVNPGTGETQYF	TRBD1	.	TRBV9	TRBJ2-5
TGTGCCAGCAGTGAAGGAGAAAAACTGTTTTTT	CASSEGEKLFF	.	.	TRBV2	TRBJ1-4
TGCGCCAGCAGCGCCCAAGCGGGATCGCAAGAGACCCAGTACTTC	CASSAQAGSQETQYF	TRBD2	.	TRBV5-1	TRBJ2-5
TGTGCCAGCAGTGAGGGAGGAAACTATGGCTACACCTTC	CASSEGGNYGYTF	.	.	TRBV28	TRBJ1-2
TGTGCCAGCAACTCACCGGGACGGCGATTTCTCGACACCGGGGAGCTGTTTTTT	CASNSPGRRFLDTGELFF	.	.	TRBV7-2	TRBJ2-2
TGTGCCAGCAGTTTACGGGTAGGGACTCCCAATGAGCAGTTCTTC	CASSLRVGTPNEQFF	.	.	TRBV28	TRBJ2-1
TGTGCCAGCAGCTTTTTGTACCGGGGGGGATCCCAAGAGACCCAGTACTTC	CASSFLYRGGSQETQYF	TRBD2	.	TRBV13	TRBJ2-5
TGTGCCAGCAGTCCCCAGGGTGCAGATACGCAGTATTTT	CASSPQGADTQYF	.	.	TRBV6-6	TRBJ2-3
TGTGCCAGCAGCCAAATGGACAGGGCGCGACAGTACTTC	CASSQMDRARQYF	TRBD1	.	TRBV14	TRBJ2-7
TGCAGCGTTGAAGGTGGACGTTGGGCAGGGAGGGATACGCAGTATTTT	CSVEGGRWAGRDTQYF	.	many	TRBV29-1	TRBJ2-3
TGTGCCAGCAGTGACTTGACAGAAGCTTTCTTT	CASSDLTEAFF	.	.	TRBV25-1	TRBJ1-1
TGTGCCAGCAGCTTGAGGACAGGGAGCACCGGGGAGCTGTTTTTT	CASSLRTGSTGELFF	TRBD1	.	TRBV7-6	TRBJ2-2
TGTGCCACCAGACTAGCGGGAGGCCTCTACGAGCAGTACTTC	CATRLAGGLYEQYF	TRBD2	once	TRBV10-3	TRBJ2-7
TGTGCCACCAGCAGTCTCGACAGGGGGCATCGGGAGCAGTACTTC	CATSSLDRGHREQYF	TRBD1	.	TRBV15	TRBJ2-7
TGTGCCATCAGTGAGTACAAGGCCGAGACTGGAAACACCATATATTTT	CAISEYKAETGNTIYF	.	.	TRBV10-3	TRBJ1-3
TGTGCCAGCAGCACTCGGGGCTCTGGGGCCAACGTCCTGACTTTC	CASSTRGSGANVLTF	.	once	TRBV9	TRBJ2-6
TGCAGCGCGGGTACGTTGAACACTGAAGCTTTCTTT	CSAGTLNTEAFF	.	.	TRBV29-1	TRBJ1-1
TGTGCCAGTACCTCGGGACGGTATAATCAGCCCCAGCATTTT	CASTSGRYNQPQHF	.	.	TRBV19	TRBJ1-5